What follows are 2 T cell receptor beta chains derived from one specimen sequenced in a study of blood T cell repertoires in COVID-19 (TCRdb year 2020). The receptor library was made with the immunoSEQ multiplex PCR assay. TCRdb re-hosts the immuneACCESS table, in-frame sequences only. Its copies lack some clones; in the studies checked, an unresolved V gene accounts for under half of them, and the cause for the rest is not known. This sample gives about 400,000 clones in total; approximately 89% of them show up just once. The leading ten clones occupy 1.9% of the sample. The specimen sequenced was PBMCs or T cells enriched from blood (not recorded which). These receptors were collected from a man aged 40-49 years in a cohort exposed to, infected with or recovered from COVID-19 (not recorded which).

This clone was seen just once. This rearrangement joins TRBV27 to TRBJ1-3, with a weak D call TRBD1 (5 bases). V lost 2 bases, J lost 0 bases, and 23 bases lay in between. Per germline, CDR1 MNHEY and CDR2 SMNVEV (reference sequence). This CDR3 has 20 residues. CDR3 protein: CASSLARVYQSQSSGNTIYF. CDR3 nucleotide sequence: TGTGCCAGCAGTTTAGCCAGGGTGTATCAAAGTCAGTCCTCTGGAAACACCATATATTTT.

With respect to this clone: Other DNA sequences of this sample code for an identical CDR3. The CDR3 DNA reads as TGTGCCAGCTCACCGGGGCAGAGAAGCACAGATACGCAGTATTTT. Encoded protein: CASSPGQRSTDTQYF. The chain is built from TRBV18 and TRBJ2-3; TRBD1 is a possible D gene (5 bases). In germline, CDR1 is KGHSH, CDR2 LQKENI. Trimming left V 3 bases short and J 0 bases short, with 10 bases between. The CDR3 totals 15 residues.